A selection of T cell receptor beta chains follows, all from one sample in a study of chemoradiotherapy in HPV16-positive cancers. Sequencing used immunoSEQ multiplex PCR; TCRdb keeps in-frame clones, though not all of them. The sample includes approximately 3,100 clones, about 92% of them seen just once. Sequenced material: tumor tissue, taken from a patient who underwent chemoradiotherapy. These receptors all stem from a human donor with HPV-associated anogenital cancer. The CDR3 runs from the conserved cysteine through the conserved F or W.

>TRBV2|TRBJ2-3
CANIQRTLDTQYF
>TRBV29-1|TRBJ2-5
CSVERDSVGETQYF
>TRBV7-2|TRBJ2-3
CASSLEAEDTQYF
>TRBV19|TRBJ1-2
CASTYLGANYGYTF
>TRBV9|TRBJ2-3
CASSGWDSTDTQYF
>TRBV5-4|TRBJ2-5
CASSRGQGLAGGETQYF
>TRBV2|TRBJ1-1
CASSAGWRTEAFF
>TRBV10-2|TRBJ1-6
CASSESGTPSDSPLHF
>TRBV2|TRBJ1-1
CASRGGRGTEAFF
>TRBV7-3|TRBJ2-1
CASSSQGISSYNEQFF
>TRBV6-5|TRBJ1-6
CASSNPGGYNSPLHF
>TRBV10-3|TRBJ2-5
CAIRSQTGGEETQYF
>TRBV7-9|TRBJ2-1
CASSPSRLAGTYNEQFF
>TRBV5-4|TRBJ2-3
CASSGDGKEYF
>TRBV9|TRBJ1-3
CASSVGGGHGNTIYF
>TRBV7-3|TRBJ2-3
CASSLNSAGSTDTQYF
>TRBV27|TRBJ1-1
CASSLGGAGRLNTEAFF
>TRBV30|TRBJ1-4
CAWQQNEKLFF
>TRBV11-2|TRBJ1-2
CASSYGGGYGYGYTF
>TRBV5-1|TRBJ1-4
CASQLGGTCEKLFF
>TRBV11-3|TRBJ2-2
CASSLVFSGELFF
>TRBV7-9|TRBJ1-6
CASSEGAYNSPLHF
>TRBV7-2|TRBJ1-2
CASSLGIKDGDGYTF
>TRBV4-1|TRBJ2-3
CASSQDTPSGWQGTQYF
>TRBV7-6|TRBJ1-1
CASSQDSNTEAFF
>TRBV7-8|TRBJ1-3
CASSFRKGNSGNTIYF
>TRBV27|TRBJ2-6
CASSEDGSSGANVLTF
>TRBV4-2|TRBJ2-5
CASSQITGPMGRETQYF
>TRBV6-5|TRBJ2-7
CASSPGQGRLYF
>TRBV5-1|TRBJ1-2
CASSLEGNYGYTF
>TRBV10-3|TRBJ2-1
CAIRSGTGSSYNEQFF
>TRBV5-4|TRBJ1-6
CASSLGDSPLHF
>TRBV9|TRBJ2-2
CASSVRRQVANTGELFF
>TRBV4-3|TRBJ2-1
CASSQGLSYNEQFF
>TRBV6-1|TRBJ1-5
CASSEGQGRLWPQHF
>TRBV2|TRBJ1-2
CASTQGLSRYGYTF
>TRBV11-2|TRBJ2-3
CASSRLAGGRDTQYF
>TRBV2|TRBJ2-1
CASSEGGSGGREQFF